The 26 T cell receptor beta chains below all came from one sample that was sequenced in a study of PD-L1 blockade in urothelial cancer. Using immunoSEQ multiplex PCR, the repertoire was profiled, and TCRdb retains in-frame clones only, with some absent. Of 55,000 or so clones listed, roughly 84% are singletons. The sequences come from PBMCs, collected around atezolizumab (anti-PD-L1) treatment. These receptors were obtained from a middle-aged man with urothelial cancer.

This clone was seen a single time. The chain recombines TRBV5-1 with TRBJ2-5; D is perhaps TRBD1 (5 bases). CDR1 is SGHRS and CDR2 is YFSETQ in the germline V gene. V was pared by 4 bases and J by 5 bases, with 9 bases between. The CDR3 totals 12 residues. CDR3 nucleotide sequence: TGCGCCAGCAGCCGCTGGGGCGAGACCCAGTACTTC. Translated: CASSRWGETQYF.

Judged by abundance, this clone is medium-sized (0.01 to 0.1%). The sample contains more than one DNA sequence encoding this CDR3. Here the CDR3 DNA reads TGTGCCAGCAGTCGCCAGGGGTCGGGCGGCTACACCTTC. It yields the protein CASSRQGSGGYTF. The rearrangement links TRBV4-2 to TRBJ1-2; D is perhaps TRBD1 (6 bases). The V end lost 6 bases, the J end lost 8 bases, and 16 bases lay between the germline ends. CDR1 and CDR2 (germline): LGHNA, YNFKEQ. The CDR3 sequence is 13 residues long.

The chain links TRBV28 to TRBJ2-7; possibly TRBD2 for D (5 bases). Germline loops: CDR1 MDHEN, CDR2 SYDVKM. The CDR3 has 14 amino acids. The V and J ends lost 6 bases and 7 bases respectively, with 19 bases between them. The CDR3 DNA reads TGTGCCAGCAGGGCCGTAGTGACGTCGGGGGAGCAGTACTTC. It translates to CASRAVVTSGEQYF.

In its sample, this clone was seen a few times. The gene calls are TRBV27 and TRBJ1-2; D might be TRBD1 (6 bases). Germline loops: CDR1 MNHEY, CDR2 SMNVEV (reference sequence). CDR3 length: 13 residues. Trimming took 3 bases from V and 4 from J, leaving 9 bases between them. CDR3 sequence: CASSFRQAYGYTF. The CDR3 nucleotides are TGTGCCAGCAGTTTTAGACAGGCCTATGGCTACACCTTC.

V is TRBV7-2 and J is TRBJ2-1; 12 nucleotides line up with TRBD1. The CDR3 covers 16 residues. CDR1 and CDR2 (germline): SGHTA, FQGNSA. V was clipped by 2 bases and J by 8 bases; unmatched bases: 7. The CDR3 spells CASSLTGTGGVYEQFF. For the CDR3, the DNA is TGTGCCAGCAGCTTAACCGGGACAGGGGGCGTTTATGAGCAGTTCTTC.

The chain combines TRBV7-2 with TRBJ2-6; a possible D gene is TRBD2 (5 bases). The CDR3 is 16 residues long. Germline V gene data show CDR1 as SGHTA and CDR2 as FQGNSA. Trimming took off 11 bases at V and 0 bases at J, with 17 bases between the two ends. In DNA, the CDR3 is TGTGCCGTACTCACGAGAGCGGCCTCTGGGGCCAACGTCCTGACTTTC. Residues: CAVLTRAASGANVLTF.

In this sample, this clone turned up many times. Here the CDR3 reads CASSPPGMGTGELFF. The CDR3 DNA reads as TGCGCCAGCAGCCCTCCGGGAATGGGCACCGGGGAGCTGTTTTTT. The chain joins TRBV4-1 to TRBJ2-2; tentative D call: TRBD2 (5 bases). The CDR3 sequence is 15 residues long. Germline V gene sequence: CDR1 MGHRA, CDR2 YSYEKL. Between the trimmed V and J ends, which lost 4 bases and 4 bases, there was a span of 13 bases.

The chain carries TRBV5-1 and TRBJ2-1, with TRBD2 identical over 8 bases. With 0 bases clipped from V and 3 bases from J, the junction kept 14 bases outside the gene matches. CDR3 length: 19 residues. Germline lookup yields CDR1 SGHRS and CDR2 YFSETQ. Here the CDR3 reads CASSLGRAATSGIYNEQFF. In DNA, the CDR3 is TGCGCCAGCAGCTTGGGAAGGGCAGCTACTAGCGGTATCTACAATGAGCAGTTCTTC.

The rearrangement joins TRBV27 to TRBJ1-1; tentative D call: TRBD1 (6 bases). CDR3 size: 14 residues. Germline-derived CDR1 and CDR2 are MNHEY and SMNVEV (reference sequence). V dropped 10 bases and J dropped 1 base, with 16 bases sitting between them. The CDR3 region is CATKGQGKNTEAFF. The CDR3 DNA is TGTGCCACCAAGGGGCAGGGGAAGAACACTGAAGCTTTCTTT.

The chain has TRBV10-3 and TRBJ2-7, with TRBD2 matching 8 bases. The V gene end was trimmed by 6 bases and the J gene end by 7 bases; junction bases not matched to a gene: 14. Germline CDR1 ENHRY, CDR2 SYGVKD. The CDR3 is made up of 15 amino acids. In nucleotides, the CDR3 is TGTGCCATCAGAGAGGGGCCTCCGGGACTAGGTGAGCAGTACTTC. Translating it yields CAIREGPPGLGEQYF.

The chain's CDR3 is CSVLAATNQPQHF. The CDR3 bases are TGCAGCGTTCTCGCGGCTACCAATCAGCCCCAGCATTTT. The rearrangement joins TRBV29-1 to TRBJ1-5, with unresolved D. Germline V gene sequence: CDR1 SQVTM, CDR2 ANQGSEA. V shed 5 bases and J shed 3 bases, with 11 bases lying between them. The CDR3 loop spans 13 amino acids.

The rearrangement joins TRBV27 to TRBJ2-3; perhaps TRBD2 as D (7 bases). V was shortened by 10 bases and J by 5 bases, with 19 bases between the two germline ends. This CDR3 is 14 amino acids long. The germline V gene has CDR1 MNHEY and CDR2 SMNVEV (reference sequence). The CDR3 DNA reads as TGTGCCACCTCGAGGGGGGGTTGGGGAGATACGCAGTATTTT. Its protein product is CATSRGGWGDTQYF.

The J gene is TRBJ2-7, the V gene TRBV10-2; maybe TRBD2 (5 bases). V was trimmed by 4 bases and J by 9 bases, leaving 19 bases between them. Germline V gives CDR1 WSHSY, CDR2 SAAADI. CDR3 length: 14 amino acids. The CDR3 DNA follows: TGCGCCAGCAGTGCCATAGTGGGAAGGGAGAGGCAGTACTTC. Translation gives CASSAIVGRERQYF.

The chain is built from TRBV5-4 and TRBJ1-1, with D unresolved. This CDR3 has 15 residues. Trimming took off 2 bases at V and 0 bases at J, with 11 bases between the two ends. CDR1 SGHNT and CDR2 YYREEE come from the germline V gene (reference sequence). The CDR3 protein is CASSLGRNLNTEAFF. The CDR3, as DNA: TGTGCCAGCAGCTTAGGCAGGAACCTGAACACTGAAGCTTTCTTT.

This chain uses TRBV28 with TRBJ2-7; D may be TRBD1 (5 bases). The CDR3 consists of 12 residues. Trimming took off 8 bases at V and 1 base at J, with 9 bases between the two ends. Per the germline V gene, CDR1 is MDHEN and CDR2 is SYDVKM. This CDR3 reads CASDSASYEQYF. The CDR3 DNA follows: TGTGCCAGCGACAGCGCGTCCTACGAGCAGTACTTC.

This chain uses TRBV11-2 with TRBJ2-1; 10 bases are a match to TRBD2. The CDR3 sequence is 16 residues long. Germline values: CDR1 SGHAT, CDR2 FQNNGV. J gave up 3 bases and V 6 bases, and 8 bases lay outside the gene matches. The CDR3 is CASRPTGTSVYNEQFF. The CDR3 nucleotides read TGTGCCAGCAGGCCGACCGGGACTAGCGTCTACAATGAGCAGTTCTTC.

The chain recombines TRBV2 with TRBJ2-7, with 7 bases identical to TRBD1. The CDR3 runs to 14 residues. Trimming removed 4 bases from V and 3 bases from J; junction bases left unmatched: 6. Germline loops: CDR1 SNHLY, CDR2 FYNNEI. The CDR3 reads CASSGTGVRYEQYF. CDR3 DNA: TGTGCCAGCAGTGGAACAGGGGTACGCTACGAGCAGTACTTC.

This clone came up a few times. The V and J genes are TRBV7-2 and TRBJ2-3, with a possible D match to TRBD2 (5 bases). V gave up 0 bases and J gave up 1 base, with 5 bases separating them. Per germline, CDR1 SGHTA and CDR2 FQGNSA. The CDR3 sequence is 14 residues long. CDR3 in DNA: TGTGCCAGCAGCTTAGCGGGAGGCACAGATACGCAGTATTTT. This codes for CASSLAGGTDTQYF.

The chain is built from TRBV10-1 and TRBJ2-1; 11 positions agree with TRBD2. Germline V lookup: CDR1 WNHNN, CDR2 SYGVQD (reference sequence). V dropped 2 bases and J dropped 6; count of bases not matched to a gene: 6. The CDR3 contains 16 residues. CDR3 region: CASSERIAGGPNEQFF. CDR3 sequence (DNA): TGCGCCAGCAGTGAGAGAATAGCGGGAGGGCCCAATGAGCAGTTCTTC.

This clone was seen just once. The rearrangement uses TRBV6-6 and TRBJ2-7, with a tentative D call TRBD1 (6 bases). V was cut by 4 bases and J by 1 base, with 17 bases left in between. The germline gives CDR1 MNHNY, CDR2 SVGAGI (reference sequence). The CDR3 totals 16 residues. CDR3 in amino acids: CASSFERTDASYEQYF. CDR3 sequence (DNA): TGTGCCAGCAGTTTCGAAAGGACAGACGCTTCCTACGAGCAGTACTTC.

The chain employs TRBV23-1 and TRBJ2-3; TRBD1 matches 9 bases. TRBV23-1 is an open reading frame, and its role is uncertain. The CDR3 is made up of 14 amino acids. Unmatched junction bases numbered 4, after V lost 6 bases and J lost 3 bases. CDR3 residues: CASRTTGGTDTQYF. The CDR3 region has the DNA TGCGCCAGCAGGACGACAGGGGGAACAGATACGCAGTATTTT.

The chain recombines TRBV2 with TRBJ2-7, with D perhaps TRBD2 (6 bases). The V gene's germline CDR1 is SNHLY and CDR2 FYNNEI. V dropped 6 bases and J dropped 4 bases, with 16 bases sitting between them. The CDR3 extends over 14 amino acids. CDR3 residues: CASRSPGSGYEQYF. CDR3 DNA: TGTGCCAGCAGATCCCCGGGTAGCGGATACGAGCAGTACTTC. Combining the CDR3 with reference TRBV2 and TRBJ2-7 gives the whole variable domain EPEVTQTPSHQVTQMGQEVILRCVPISNHLYFYWYRQILGQKVEFLVSFYNNEISEKSEIFDDQFSVERPDGSNFTLKIRSTKLEDSAMYFCASRSPGSGYEQYFGPGTRLTVT.

This chain joins TRBV30 and TRBJ2-3; maybe TRBD2 (5 bases). The CDR3 contains 14 residues. Trimming stripped 3 bases from V and 4 bases from J, with 14 bases between. Germline loops: CDR1 GTSNPN, CDR2 SVGIG (reference sequence). The CDR3 nucleotides read TGTGCCTGGAGATGGGGAGATCTGTCAGATACGCAGTATTTT. This codes for CAWRWGDLSDTQYF.

The chain couples TRBV27 to TRBJ2-1; TRBD2 matches 12 bases. Per germline, CDR1 MNHEY and CDR2 SMNVEV (reference sequence). The CDR3 contains 16 residues. Trimming removed 4 bases from V and 6 bases from J; junction bases left unmatched: 7. The CDR3 loop reads CASSSRLAGGSNEQFF. The CDR3 DNA is TGTGCCAGCAGTTCCAGGCTAGCGGGAGGGTCCAATGAGCAGTTCTTC.

The rearrangement joins TRBV7-2 to TRBJ1-2; perhaps TRBD1 as D (5 bases). Between the trimmed V and J ends, which lost 7 bases and 7 bases, there was a span of 13 bases. This CDR3 spans 12 amino acids. Looked up from germline, CDR1 is SGHTA and CDR2 is FQGNSA. For the CDR3, the DNA is TGTGCCAGCACCCGCGGGGCGGGTGGCTACACCTTC. As protein: CASTRGAGGYTF.

This chain uses TRBV28 with TRBJ1-4; 7 nucleotides agree with TRBD1. The CDR3 extends over 13 amino acids. The germline V gene has CDR1 MDHEN and CDR2 SYDVKM. The V gene end was trimmed by 10 bases and the J gene end by 4 bases; junction bases not matched to a gene: 6. The CDR3 spells CATRGPDNEKLFF. CDR3 coding DNA: TGTGCCACTAGGGGGCCGGATAATGAAAAACTGTTTTTT.